Presented here are 3 T cell receptor beta chains from one specimen sequenced in a study of blood T cell repertoires in COVID-19. Profiled with immunoSEQ multiplex PCR; TCRdb holds only in-frame clones, not every one. The sample shows 150,000 to 200,000 clones, around 80% of them seen only once. The sequencing sample was made of peripheral blood. These receptors were taken from a woman older than 75 with active or convalescent COVID-19.

The chain employs TRBV2 and TRBJ1-2; 7 bases align to TRBD1. Germline loops: CDR1 SNHLY, CDR2 FYNNEI. The CDR3 has 15 residues. Trimming cost V 1 base and J 2 bases; bases outside gene matches: 4. CDR3 sequence: CASSEGSGQNYGYTF. CDR3 bases: TGTGCCAGCAGTGAAGGATCGGGACAGAACTATGGCTACACCTTC. Complete variable domain (other parts from reference TRBV2 and TRBJ1-2): EPEVTQTPSHQVTQMGQEVILRCVPISNHLYFYWYRQILGQKVEFLVSFYNNEISEKSEIFDDQFSVERPDGSNFTLKIRSTKLEDSAMYFCASSEGSGQNYGYTFGSGTRLTVV.

This clone was found once. This rearrangement joins TRBV6-5 to TRBJ2-4, with a tentative D call TRBD1 (5 bases). The length of the CDR3 is 14 residues. V lost 7 bases, J lost 0 bases, and 10 bases lay in between. Germline assignment: CDR1 MNHEY and CDR2 SVGAGI. DNA for the CDR3: TGTGCCAGCAACGAAGGGGTAGCCAAAAACATTCAGTACTTC. Translated, it gives CASNEGVAKNIQYF.

The rearrangement uses TRBV2 and TRBJ1-6; TRBD1 is a possible D gene (5 bases). CDR1 SNHLY and CDR2 FYNNEI come from the germline V gene. The CDR3 has 13 amino acids. V lost 5 bases and J 7 bases, leaving 9 bases between the germline ends. This CDR3 is CASSRGMNSPLHF. The CDR3 nucleotides read TGTGCCAGCAGTAGGGGTATGAATTCACCCCTCCACTTT.